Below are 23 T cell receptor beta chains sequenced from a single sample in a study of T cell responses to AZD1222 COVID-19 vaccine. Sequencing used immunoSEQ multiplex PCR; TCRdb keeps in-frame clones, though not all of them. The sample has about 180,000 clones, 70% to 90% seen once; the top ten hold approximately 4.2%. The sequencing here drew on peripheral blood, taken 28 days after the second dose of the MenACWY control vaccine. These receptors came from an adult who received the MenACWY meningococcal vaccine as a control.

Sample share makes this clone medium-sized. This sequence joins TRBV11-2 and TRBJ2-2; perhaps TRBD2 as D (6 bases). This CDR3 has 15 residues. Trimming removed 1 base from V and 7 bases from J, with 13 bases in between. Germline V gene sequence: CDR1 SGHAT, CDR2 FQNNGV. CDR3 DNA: TGTGCCAGCAGCTTAGTTGTGGGAGGCGGCGGGGAGCTGTTTTTT. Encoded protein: CASSLVVGGGGELFF.

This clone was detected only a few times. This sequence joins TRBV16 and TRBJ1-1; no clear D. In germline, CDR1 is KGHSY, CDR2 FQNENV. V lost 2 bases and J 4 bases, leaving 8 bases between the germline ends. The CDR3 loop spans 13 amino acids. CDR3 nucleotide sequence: TGTGCCAGCAGCCAAGGACGCGGCACTGAAGCTTTCTTT. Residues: CASSQGRGTEAFF.

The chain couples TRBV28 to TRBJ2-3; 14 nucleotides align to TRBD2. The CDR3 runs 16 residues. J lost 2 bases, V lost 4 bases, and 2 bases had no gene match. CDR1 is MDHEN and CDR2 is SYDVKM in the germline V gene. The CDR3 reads CASSSGLAGDTDTQYF. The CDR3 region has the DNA TGTGCCAGCAGTTCGGGACTAGCGGGAGACACAGATACGCAGTATTTT.

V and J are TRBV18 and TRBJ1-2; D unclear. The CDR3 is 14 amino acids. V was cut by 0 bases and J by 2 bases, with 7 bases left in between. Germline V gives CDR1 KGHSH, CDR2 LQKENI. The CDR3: CASSPPPGNYGYTF. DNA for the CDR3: TGTGCCAGCTCACCACCGCCCGGCAACTATGGCTACACCTTC.

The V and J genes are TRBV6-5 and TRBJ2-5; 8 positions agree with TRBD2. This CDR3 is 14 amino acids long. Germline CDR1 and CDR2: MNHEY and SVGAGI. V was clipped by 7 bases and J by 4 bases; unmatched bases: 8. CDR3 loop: CASTRGLASETQYF. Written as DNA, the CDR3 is TGTGCCAGCACACGAGGACTAGCATCAGAGACCCAGTACTTC.

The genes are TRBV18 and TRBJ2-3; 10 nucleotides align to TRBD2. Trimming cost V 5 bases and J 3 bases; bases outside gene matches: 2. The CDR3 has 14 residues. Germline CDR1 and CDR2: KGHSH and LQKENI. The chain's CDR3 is CASSTSGTTDTQYF. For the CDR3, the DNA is TGTGCCAGCTCAACTAGCGGGACAACAGATACGCAGTATTTT.

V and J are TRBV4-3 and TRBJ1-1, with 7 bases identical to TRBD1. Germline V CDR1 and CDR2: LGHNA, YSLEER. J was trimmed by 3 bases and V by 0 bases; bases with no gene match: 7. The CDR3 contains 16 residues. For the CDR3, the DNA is TGCGCCAGCAGCCAAGACCCGACAGGGCGAGACACTGAAGCTTTCTTT. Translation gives CASSQDPTGRDTEAFF.

The CDR3 DNA reads as TGTGCCAGCAGCTATCGGGGGGCGTTTTACGAGCAGTACTTC. This gives the protein CASSYRGAFYEQYF. The chain recombines TRBV5-6 with TRBJ2-7; D might be TRBD2 (7 bases). Per the germline V gene, CDR1 is SGHDT and CDR2 is YYEEEE. The V gene lost 3 bases and the J gene lost 4 bases, with 14 bases spanning the gap. There are 14 residues in the CDR3.

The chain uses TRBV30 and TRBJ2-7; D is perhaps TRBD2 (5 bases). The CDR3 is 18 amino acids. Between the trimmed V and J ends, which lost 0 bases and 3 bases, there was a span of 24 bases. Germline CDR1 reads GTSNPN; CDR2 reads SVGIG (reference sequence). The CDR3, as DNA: TGTGCCTGGAGTGTACAGCGGCCGACTATTGCTTTTCGCTACGAGCAGTACTTC. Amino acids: CAWSVQRPTIAFRYEQYF.

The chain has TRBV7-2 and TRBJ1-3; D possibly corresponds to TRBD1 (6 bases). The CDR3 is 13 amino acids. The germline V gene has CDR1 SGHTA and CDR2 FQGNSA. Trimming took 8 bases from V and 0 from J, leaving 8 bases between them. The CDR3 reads CASGTISGNTIYF. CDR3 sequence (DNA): TGTGCCAGCGGGACAATCTCTGGAAACACCATATATTTT.

The CDR3 DNA reads TGCAGCGTGGGGACAGGGATGTCTGGAAACACCATATATTTT. As protein: CSVGTGMSGNTIYF. The chain links TRBV29-1 to TRBJ1-3; 9 nucleotides match TRBD1. The V segment lost 6 bases and the J segment 1 base; nucleotides outside the gene matches: 4. In germline, CDR1 is SQVTM, CDR2 ANQGSEA. There are 14 residues in the CDR3.

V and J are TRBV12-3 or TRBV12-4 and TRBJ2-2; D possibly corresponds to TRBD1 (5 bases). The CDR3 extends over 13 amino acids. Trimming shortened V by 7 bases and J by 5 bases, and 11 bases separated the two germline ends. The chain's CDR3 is CASNSGWTGELFF. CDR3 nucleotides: TGTGCCAGCAACTCAGGGTGGACCGGGGAGCTGTTTTTT.

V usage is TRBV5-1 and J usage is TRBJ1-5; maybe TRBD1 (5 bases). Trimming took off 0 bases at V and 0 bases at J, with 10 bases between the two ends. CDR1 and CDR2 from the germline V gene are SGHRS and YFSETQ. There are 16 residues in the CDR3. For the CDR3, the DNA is TGCGCCAGCAGCTTGGTTCCGGGGGATAGCAATCAGCCCCAGCATTTT. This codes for CASSLVPGDSNQPQHF.

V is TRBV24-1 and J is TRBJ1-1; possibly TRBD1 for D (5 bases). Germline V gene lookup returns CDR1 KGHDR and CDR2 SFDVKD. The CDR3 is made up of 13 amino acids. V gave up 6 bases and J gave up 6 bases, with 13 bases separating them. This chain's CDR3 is CATSLRDGPEAFF. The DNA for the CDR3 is TGTGCCACCAGTCTCCGGGACGGCCCTGAAGCTTTCTTT.

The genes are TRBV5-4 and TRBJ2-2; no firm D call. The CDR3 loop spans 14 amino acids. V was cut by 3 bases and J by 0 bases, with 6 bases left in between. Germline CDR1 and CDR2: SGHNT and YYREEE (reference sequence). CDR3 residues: CASSSRTNTGELFF. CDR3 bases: TGTGCCAGCAGCTCTCGGACGAACACCGGGGAGCTGTTTTTT.

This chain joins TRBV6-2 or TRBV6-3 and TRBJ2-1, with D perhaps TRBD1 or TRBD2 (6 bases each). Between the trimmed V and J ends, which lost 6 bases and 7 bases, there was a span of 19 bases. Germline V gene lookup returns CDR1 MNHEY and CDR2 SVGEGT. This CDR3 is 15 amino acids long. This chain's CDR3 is CASSHEGGRLNEQFF. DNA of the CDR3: TGTGCCAGCAGCCACGAGGGGGGCAGGTTGAATGAGCAGTTCTTC.

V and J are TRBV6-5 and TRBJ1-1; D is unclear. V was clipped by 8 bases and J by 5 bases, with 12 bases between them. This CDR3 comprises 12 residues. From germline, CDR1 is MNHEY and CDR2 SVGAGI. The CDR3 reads CASYSYLTEAFF. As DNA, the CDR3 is TGTGCCAGCTACTCATATTTGACTGAAGCTTTCTTT.

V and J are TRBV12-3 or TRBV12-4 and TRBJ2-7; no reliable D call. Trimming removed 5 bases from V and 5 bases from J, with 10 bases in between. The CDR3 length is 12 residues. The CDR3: CASSLRPNEQYF. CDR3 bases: TGTGCCAGCAGTCTGCGACCTAACGAGCAGTACTTC.

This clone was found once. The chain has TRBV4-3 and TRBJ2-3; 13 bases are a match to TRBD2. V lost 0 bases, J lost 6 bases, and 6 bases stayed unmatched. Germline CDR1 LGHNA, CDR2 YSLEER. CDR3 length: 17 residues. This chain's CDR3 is CASSQDRTSGSSDTQYF. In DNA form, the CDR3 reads TGCGCCAGCAGCCAAGATCGGACTAGCGGGAGTAGCGATACGCAGTATTTT.

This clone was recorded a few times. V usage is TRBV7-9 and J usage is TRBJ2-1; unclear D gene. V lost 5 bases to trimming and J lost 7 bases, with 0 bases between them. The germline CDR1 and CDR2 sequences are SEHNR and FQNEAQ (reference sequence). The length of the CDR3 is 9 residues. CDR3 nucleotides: TGTGCCAGCAGCAATGAGCAGTTCTTC. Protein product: CASSNEQFF.

CDR3 sequence reads: CASTKGGADSYEQYF. In DNA, the CDR3 is TGTGCCAGCACCAAAGGGGGCGCCGACTCCTACGAGCAGTACTTC. V and J are TRBV6-5 and TRBJ2-7; the match to TRBD1 covers 7 bases. J lost 0 bases, V lost 7 bases, and 9 bases had no gene match. Germline V gives CDR1 MNHEY, CDR2 SVGAGI. CDR3 size: 15 residues.

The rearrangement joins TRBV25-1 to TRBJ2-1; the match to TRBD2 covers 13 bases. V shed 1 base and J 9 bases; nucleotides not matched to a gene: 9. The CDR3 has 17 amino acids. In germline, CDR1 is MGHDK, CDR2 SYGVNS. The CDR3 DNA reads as TGTGCCAGCAGTGAATCAGGGACTAGCGGGACGACAGTTGAGCAGTTCTTC. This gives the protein CASSESGTSGTTVEQFF.

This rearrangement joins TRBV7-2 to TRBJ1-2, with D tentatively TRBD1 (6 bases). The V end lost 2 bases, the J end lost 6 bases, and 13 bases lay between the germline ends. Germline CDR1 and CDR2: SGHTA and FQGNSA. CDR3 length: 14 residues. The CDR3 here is CASSLRGAPHGYTF. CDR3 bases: TGTGCCAGCAGCTTAAGGGGGGCTCCGCATGGCTACACCTTC.